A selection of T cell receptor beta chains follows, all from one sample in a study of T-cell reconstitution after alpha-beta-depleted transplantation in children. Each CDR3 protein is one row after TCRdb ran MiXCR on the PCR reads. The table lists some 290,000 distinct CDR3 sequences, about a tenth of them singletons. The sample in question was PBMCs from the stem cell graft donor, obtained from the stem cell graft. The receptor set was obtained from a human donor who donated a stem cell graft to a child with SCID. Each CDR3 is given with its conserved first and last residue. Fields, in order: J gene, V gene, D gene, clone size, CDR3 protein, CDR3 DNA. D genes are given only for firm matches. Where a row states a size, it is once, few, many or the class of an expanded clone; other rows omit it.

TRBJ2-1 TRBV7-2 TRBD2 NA CASSLETSGVNEQFF TGTGCCAGCAGCTTAGAGACTAGCGGGGTGAATGAGCAGTTCTTC
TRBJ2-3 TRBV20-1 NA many CSAGDSDTQYF TGCAGTGCTGGGGATTCAGATACGCAGTATTTT
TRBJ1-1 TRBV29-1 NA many CSDEEWHMNTEAFF TGCAGCGATGAAGAATGGCACATGAACACTGAAGCTTTCTTT
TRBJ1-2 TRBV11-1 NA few CASSGLGVKDGYTF TGTGCCAGCAGCGGCCTCGGGGTCAAAGATGGCTACACCTTC
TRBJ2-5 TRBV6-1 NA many CASSEFGETQYF TGTGCCAGCAGTGAATTTGGGGAGACCCAGTACTTC
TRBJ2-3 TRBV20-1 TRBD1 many CSAITGVGDTQYF TGCAGTGCCATCACAGGGGTAGGGGATACGCAGTATTTT
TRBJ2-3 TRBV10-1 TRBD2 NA CASSESLAGRTDTQYF TGCGCCAGCAGTGAGTCCCTAGCGGGCCGCACAGATACGCAGTATTTT
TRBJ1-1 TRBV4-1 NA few CATRGGSPEAFF TGCGCCACCAGAGGGGGTAGCCCTGAAGCTTTCTTT
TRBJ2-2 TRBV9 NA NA CASRETDANTGELFF TGTGCCAGCAGAGAGACCGACGCGAACACCGGGGAGCTGTTTTTT
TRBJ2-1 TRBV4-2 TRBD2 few CASSSGGANEQFF TGTGCCAGCAGCTCCGGGGGGGCCAATGAGCAGTTCTTC
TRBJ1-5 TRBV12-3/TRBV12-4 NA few CASSSWGNQPQHF TGTGCCAGCAGTTCGTGGGGCAATCAGCCCCAGCATTTT
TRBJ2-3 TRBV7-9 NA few CASSPGKEGADTQYF TGTGCCAGCAGCCCCGGGAAAGAAGGCGCAGATACGCAGTATTTT
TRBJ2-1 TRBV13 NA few CASSPPGTSQFF TGTGCCAGCAGTCCCCCAGGGACTTCGCAGTTCTTC
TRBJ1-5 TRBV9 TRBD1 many CASGGTGFDQPQHF TGTGCCAGCGGCGGGACAGGGTTTGATCAGCCCCAGCATTTT
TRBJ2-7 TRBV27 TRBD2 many CASSFGPGLGGEQYF TGTGCCAGCAGTTTCGGCCCGGGACTAGGAGGCGAGCAGTACTTC
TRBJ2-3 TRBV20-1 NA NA CSARVVAGATDTQYF TGCAGTGCTAGAGTCGTGGCAGGGGCCACAGATACGCAGTATTTT
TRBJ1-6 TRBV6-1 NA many CASSEYGQSSSPLHF TGTGCCAGCAGTGAATACGGACAATCAAGTTCACCCCTCCACTTT
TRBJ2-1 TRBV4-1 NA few CASSQFVGDYNEQFF TGCGCCAGCAGCCAATTCGTGGGTGACTACAATGAGCAGTTCTTC
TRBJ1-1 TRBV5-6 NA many CASNQQGNTEAFF TGTGCCAGCAACCAACAGGGGAACACTGAAGCTTTCTTT
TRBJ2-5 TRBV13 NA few CASGSGGETQYF TGTGCCAGCGGATCAGGTGGGGAGACCCAGTACTTC
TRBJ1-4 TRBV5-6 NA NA CASITRGINEKLFF TGTGCCAGCATTACGAGGGGGATTAATGAAAAACTGTTTTTT
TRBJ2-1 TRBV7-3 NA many CASSLVGDEQFF TGTGCCAGCAGCCTCGTAGGCGATGAGCAGTTCTTC
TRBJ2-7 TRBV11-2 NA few CASSLGSGTSPSQYF TGTGCCAGCAGCTTAGGTTCCGGGACATCCCCTTCACAGTACTTC
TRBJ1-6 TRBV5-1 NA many CASSLMANSPLHF TGCGCCAGCAGCTTGATGGCCAATTCACCCCTCCACTTT
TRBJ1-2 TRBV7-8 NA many CASSLAAVVGSYYGYTF TGTGCCAGCAGCTTAGCGGCGGTTGTAGGGTCTTACTATGGCTACACCTTC
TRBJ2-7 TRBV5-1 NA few CASSPDRSEQYF TGCGCCAGCAGTCCCGACAGGAGTGAGCAGTACTTC
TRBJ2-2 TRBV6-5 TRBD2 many CASSSLGLAGLKLFF TGTGCCAGCAGTTCCCTTGGACTAGCGGGGCTGAAGCTGTTTTTT
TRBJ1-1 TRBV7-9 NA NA CASSYEASEAFF TGTGCCAGCAGCTATGAGGCGTCCGAAGCTTTCTTT
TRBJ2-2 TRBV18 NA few CASSPRITVTGELFF TGTGCCAGCTCCCCACGAATAACAGTCACCGGGGAGCTGTTTTTT
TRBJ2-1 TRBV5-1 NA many CASSLFESYNEQFF TGCGCCAGCAGCTTGTTCGAGTCCTACAATGAGCAGTTCTTC
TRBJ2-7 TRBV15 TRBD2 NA CATSTGGSSYEQYF TGTGCCACCAGCACGGGGGGGTCCTCCTACGAGCAGTACTTC
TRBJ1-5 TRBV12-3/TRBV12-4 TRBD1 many CASSLQGAWHQPQHF TGTGCCAGCAGTTTACAGGGGGCATGGCATCAGCCCCAGCATTTT
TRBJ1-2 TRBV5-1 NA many CASSSAGRRESNYGYTF TGCGCCAGCAGCTCCGCGGGCAGGCGTGAATCTAACTATGGCTACACCTTC
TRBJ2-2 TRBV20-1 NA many CSARASAGEVGELFF TGCAGTGCTAGGGCCTCGGCAGGGGAGGTCGGGGAGCTGTTTTTT
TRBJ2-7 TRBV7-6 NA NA CASSEAGLTTYEQYF TGTGCCAGCAGCGAGGCTGGACTTACCACCTACGAGCAGTACTTC
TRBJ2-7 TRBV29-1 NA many CSVEDGTEQYF TGCAGCGTTGAAGACGGGACGGAGCAGTACTTC
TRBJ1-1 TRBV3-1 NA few CASSYDGGGNTEAFF TGTGCCAGCAGCTATGATGGTGGAGGGAACACTGAAGCTTTCTTT
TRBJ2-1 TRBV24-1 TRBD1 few CATSDTGTGIEGEQFF TGTGCCACCAGTGACACCGGGACAGGGATCGAGGGTGAGCAGTTCTTC
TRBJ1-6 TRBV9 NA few CASTPQAASSYNSPLHF TGTGCCAGCACCCCGCAGGCGGCCAGCTCCTATAATTCACCCCTCCACTTT
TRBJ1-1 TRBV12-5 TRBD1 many CASGSRDSEAFF TGTGCTAGTGGTTCCCGGGACAGCGAAGCTTTCTTT
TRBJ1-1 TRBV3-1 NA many CASSRKDNTEAFF TGTGCCAGCAGCCGTAAGGATAACACTGAAGCTTTCTTT
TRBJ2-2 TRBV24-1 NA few CATSDIRGTGELFF TGTGCCACCAGTGATATCCGGGGTACCGGGGAGCTGTTTTTT
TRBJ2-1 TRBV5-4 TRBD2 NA CASSWGTSGGANEQFF TGTGCCAGCAGCTGGGGGACTAGCGGGGGGGCGAATGAGCAGTTCTTC
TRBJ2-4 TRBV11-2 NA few CASSPRAHLPKNIQYF TGTGCCAGCAGCCCCCGGGCCCATCTACCCAAAAACATTCAGTACTTC
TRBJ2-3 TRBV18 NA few CASSPDGADTQYF TGTGCCAGCTCACCTGATGGCGCAGATACGCAGTATTTT
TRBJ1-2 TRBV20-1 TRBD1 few CSALRTGGYGYTF TGCAGTGCTCTCCGGACAGGGGGCTATGGCTACACCTTC
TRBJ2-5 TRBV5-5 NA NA CASSPGLEAQYF TGTGCCAGCAGCCCCGGATTAGAGGCCCAGTACTTC
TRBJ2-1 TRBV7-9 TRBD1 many CASSPQGSSYNEQFF TGTGCCAGCAGCCCACAGGGGAGCTCCTACAATGAGCAGTTCTTC
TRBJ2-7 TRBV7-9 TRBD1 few CASSVRLGTGKVVMQYF TGTGCCAGCAGCGTGCGACTTGGGACAGGAAAGGTAGTAATGCAGTACTTC
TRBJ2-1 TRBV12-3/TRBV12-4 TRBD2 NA CASSFGTSGVNEQFF TGTGCCAGCAGTTTCGGGACTAGCGGGGTCAATGAGCAGTTCTTC
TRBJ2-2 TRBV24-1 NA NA CATSNSNTGELFF TGTGCCACCAGTAACTCGAACACCGGGGAGCTGTTTTTT
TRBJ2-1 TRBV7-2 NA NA CASSRSGILPVF TGTGCCAGCAGCAGGTCGGGGATCCTCCCGGTCTTC
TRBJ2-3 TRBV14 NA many CASSQPLTKGRGHTDTQYF TGTGCCAGCAGCCAGCCCTTGACGAAGGGAAGGGGACACACAGATACGCAGTATTTT
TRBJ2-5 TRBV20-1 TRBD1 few CSAGELRDRAETQYF TGCAGTGCTGGAGAACTCCGGGACAGGGCGGAGACCCAGTACTTC
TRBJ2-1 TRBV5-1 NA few CASAHVPGSYNEQFF TGCGCCAGCGCGCATGTTCCCGGCTCCTACAATGAGCAGTTCTTC
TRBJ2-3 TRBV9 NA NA CASSVFRGLGTDTQYF TGTGCCAGCAGCGTATTCCGGGGATTAGGCACAGATACGCAGTATTTT
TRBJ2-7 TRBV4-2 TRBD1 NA CASSQEWTGNAYEQYF TGTGCCAGCAGCCAAGAATGGACAGGCAACGCCTACGAGCAGTACTTC